This T cell receptor beta chain was retrieved from a study of breast tumors, draining lymph nodes, adjacent tissues listed by TCRdb under 2016. With regard to the full study: In breast cancer patients, the study compared the TCR beta repertoires of tumor, adjacent nontumor tissue and axillary lymph nodes. In human breast cancer, the study set out to assess how tumor, surrounding tissue and draining lymph node repertoires relate to one another and whether T cells might be exchanged between them.

Overall study outcomes, separate from this receptor: A scenario in which most tumor T cells derive from the lymph node and then expand within tumor tissue was judged to be consistent with the data. The conclusion that tumor T cells originate in lymph nodes was framed as consistent with a hypothesis rather than directly demonstrated. The similarity between tumor and nontumor tissue repertoires was significantly greater in luminal-like breast cancer than in basal-like breast cancer. Tumors showed preferential V and J gene usage, and their T-cell repertoire diversity fell below that of lymph nodes yet above that of nontumor tissue.

The lymph node samples were taken from the axillary draining lymph nodes of breast cancer patients. The CDR3 has 14 amino acids, counting the end cysteine and phenylalanine. The DNA shown is the 42-base CDR3, in frame from base 1. V was cut back by 1 base and J by 13 bases, leaving a gap of 16 bases between them. The germline V gene encodes CDR1 LGHDT and CDR2 YNNKEL (reference sequence). The instrument was an Illumina HiSeq 2000. Multiplex PCR amplification was used to build the TCR beta chain libraries. The amplified TCR beta chain products were analyzed by high-throughput sequencing. Clones were called with MiXCR by TCRdb after fastp trimmed the public reads at Q25, and only in-frame beta chains were retained. Duplicate CDR3 protein sequences are folded into a single record with the most common DNA and genes. This sample holds fewer than 90,000 distinct CDR3 sequences; around 30% were observed only once. The top ten clones comprise over 6.5% of the sample.

This clonotype was recorded at least ten times. Which antigen it targets is not known. One base away there is no much larger clone; base qualities are not given. The sample comprised axillary lymph node tissue. The sequence derives from a female donor with breast cancer. Some clones in this sample may be carry-over from other donors' samples. Recombination connected TRBV3-1 to TRBJ1-4; the D gene is not confidently resolved. The CDR3 reads as follows: CASSQGRESVRLFF. The DNA sequence is as follows: TGTGCCAGCAGCCAAGGTAGGGAATCCGTAAGACTGTTTTTT.